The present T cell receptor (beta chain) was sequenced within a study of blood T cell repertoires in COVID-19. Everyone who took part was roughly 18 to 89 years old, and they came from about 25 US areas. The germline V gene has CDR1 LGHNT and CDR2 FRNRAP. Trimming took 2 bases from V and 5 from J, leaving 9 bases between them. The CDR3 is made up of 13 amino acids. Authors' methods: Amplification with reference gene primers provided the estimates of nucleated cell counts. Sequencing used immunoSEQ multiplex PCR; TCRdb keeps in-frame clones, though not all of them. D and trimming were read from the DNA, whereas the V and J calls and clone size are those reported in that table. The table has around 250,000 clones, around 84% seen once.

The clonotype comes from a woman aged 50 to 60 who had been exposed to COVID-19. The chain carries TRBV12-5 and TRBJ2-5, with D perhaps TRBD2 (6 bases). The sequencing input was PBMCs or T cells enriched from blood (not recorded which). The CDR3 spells CASGLNRGETQYF. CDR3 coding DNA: TGTGCTAGTGGTTTGAATCGGGGGGAGACCCAGTACTTC.